These 15 T cell receptor beta chains originate from one sample sequenced in a study of T-cell memory formation after mild COVID-19. TCRdb reprocessed the 5' RACE reads with MiXCR, giving one entry per CDR3 protein. In the table there are some 300,000 distinct CDR3 sequences, 20% to 25% of which are singletons. The sequencing input was PBMCs or a T cell subset sorted from them (not recorded which). All receptors come from a man aged 18 to 30 who had mild COVID-19 (a few samples of this study predate the infection). Cell type and time point are not known.

Only a few counts were recorded for this clonotype. The chain joins TRBV7-2 to TRBJ1-3; D is undetermined. CDR3 size: 13 residues. The germline CDR1 and CDR2 sequences are SGHTA and FQGNSA. Between the trimmed V and J ends, which lost 7 bases and 3 bases, there was a span of 10 bases. The CDR3 sequence: CASTSLGGNTIYF. As DNA, the CDR3 is TGTGCCAGCACTTCCCTGGGTGGAAACACCATATATTTT. Using reference TRBV7-2 and TRBJ1-3 for the parts outside the CDR3, the full variable domain is GAGVSQSPSNKVTEKGKDVELRCDPISGHTALYWYRQSLGQGLEFLIYFQGNSAPDKSGLPSDRFSAERTGGSVSTLTIQRTQQEDSAVYLCASTSLGGNTIYFGEGSWLTVV.

The V call is TRBV6-6, the J call TRBJ1-2; D is perhaps TRBD1 (6 bases). Germline CDR1 is MNHNY and CDR2 is SVGAGI (reference sequence). Trimming removed 8 bases from V and 2 bases from J, with 12 bases in between. The CDR3 is 13 residues long. The CDR3 DNA reads as TGTGCCAGCGGGGGGCAAAGGAACTATGGCTACACCTTC. It translates to CASGGQRNYGYTF.

This clonotype was recorded at least ten times. The chain joins TRBV5-1 to TRBJ2-3; the D gene is possibly TRBD1 (6 bases). Trimming removed 0 bases from V and 4 bases from J, with 12 bases in between. Germline CDR1 is SGHRS and CDR2 is YFSETQ. The CDR3 length is 15 residues. The DNA of the CDR3 is TGCGCCAGCAGCTTGGAGGGACAACACGCAGATACGCAGTATTTT. Translated: CASSLEGQHADTQYF.

The sample holds a few counts of this clonotype. The chain carries TRBV3-1 and TRBJ2-1; 7 nucleotides agree with TRBD2. V shed 5 bases, J shed 5 bases, and the junction held 9 bases outside the gene matches. Germline V gene sequence: CDR1 LGHDT, CDR2 YNNKEL (reference sequence). The CDR3 has 15 residues. Here the CDR3 reads CASSAQGGGNNEQFF. CDR3 DNA: TGTGCCAGCAGCGCCCAGGGCGGGGGTAACAATGAGCAGTTCTTC.

This clonotype showed up just a few times. The V and J genes are TRBV6-1 and TRBJ1-5, with no clear D. Between the trimmed V and J ends, which lost 3 bases and 3 bases, there was a span of 6 bases. The CDR3 length is 13 residues. The germline CDR1 and CDR2 sequences are MNHNS and SASEGT. The DNA for the CDR3 is TGTGCCAGCAGTGACACCCCCAATCAGCCCCAGCATTTT. Translating it yields CASSDTPNQPQHF.

The J gene is TRBJ2-7, the V gene TRBV5-1; 9 positions match TRBD1. This CDR3 is 15 amino acids long. Germline V gene data show CDR1 as SGHRS and CDR2 as YFSETQ. J lost 3 bases, V lost 0 bases, and 4 bases had no gene match. DNA for the CDR3: TGCGCCAGCAGCTTGGATACAGGGGGCGGCTACGAGCAGTACTTC. This codes for CASSLDTGGGYEQYF.

The rearrangement joins TRBV4-2 to TRBJ2-7; D ambiguous. The CDR3 is 15 amino acids. Trimming took off 0 bases at V and 0 bases at J, with 9 bases between the two ends. Looked up from germline, CDR1 is LGHNA and CDR2 is YNFKEQ. The CDR3 is CASSQEPGLSYEQYF. As DNA, the CDR3 is TGTGCCAGCAGCCAAGAGCCAGGCCTCTCCTACGAGCAGTACTTC.

The sample holds a few counts of this clonotype. V and J are TRBV7-9 and TRBJ2-5, with D perhaps matching TRBD2 (6 bases). There are 15 residues in the CDR3. Germline values: CDR1 SEHNR, CDR2 FQNEAQ (reference sequence). Deletions cut 5 bases from V and 2 bases from J, with 15 bases between. In DNA, the CDR3 is TGTGCCAGCAGCGATACTAGCAAAGGGCAAGAGACCCAGTACTTC. Protein: CASSDTSKGQETQYF.

The chain has TRBV20-1 and TRBJ1-2; 8 bases are a match to TRBD1. The J segment lost 6 bases and the V segment lost 4 bases, leaving 19 bases of the junction unmatched. CDR3 length: 17 amino acids. Germline CDR1 is DFQATT and CDR2 is SNEGSKA (reference sequence). This chain's CDR3 is CSATPLKRTGRRDGYTF. The CDR3, as DNA: TGCAGTGCTACCCCTCTAAAACGGACAGGGAGAAGGGATGGCTACACCTTC.

The chain joins TRBV7-3 to TRBJ2-5; D perhaps matches TRBD1 (5 bases). V dropped 8 bases and J dropped 5 bases, with 15 bases sitting between them. Germline CDR1 is SGHTA and CDR2 is FQGTGA. This CDR3 is built from 13 residues. The CDR3: CASARDRTETQYF. The CDR3, as DNA: TGTGCCAGCGCCCGTGACAGAACCGAGACCCAGTACTTC.

V gene TRBV7-8 combines with J gene TRBJ1-4; the D is unclear. The CDR3 consists of 14 residues. V was pared by 4 bases and J by 4 bases, with 10 bases between. CDR1 is SGHVS and CDR2 is FQNEAQ in the germline V gene. CDR3 residues: CASSSRAVNEKLFF. The CDR3 bases are TGTGCCAGCAGCTCTCGGGCAGTTAATGAAAAACTGTTTTTT.

This clonotype showed up just a few times. This chain connects TRBV25-1 to TRBJ1-1; D unresolved. Trimming removed 4 bases from V and 4 bases from J, with 4 bases in between. Germline V CDR1 and CDR2: MGHDK, SYGVNS. The CDR3 is 11 residues long. The CDR3 sequence: CASSGRTEAFF. Written as DNA, the CDR3 is TGTGCCAGCAGTGGTCGCACTGAAGCTTTCTTT.

This chain uses TRBV12-3 or TRBV12-4 with TRBJ2-7, with TRBD1 matching over 8 bases. With 6 bases clipped from V and 4 bases from J, the junction kept 14 bases outside the gene matches. The CDR3 length is 16 residues. CDR3: CASSTGRTGNMYEQYF. For the CDR3, the DNA is TGTGCCAGCAGCACCGGTCGGACAGGGAATATGTACGAGCAGTACTTC.

The sample holds a few counts of this clonotype. The J gene is TRBJ1-5, the V gene TRBV2; D is perhaps TRBD1 (6 bases). The germline CDR1 and CDR2 sequences are SNHLY and FYNNEI. CDR3 length: 14 amino acids. V lost 7 bases and J lost 5, with 15 bases in between. The CDR3 protein is CASTERPGDQPQHF. CDR3 DNA sequence: TGTGCCAGCACCGAACGTCCAGGGGATCAGCCCCAGCATTTT.

This clonotype was seen only a few times. The gene calls are TRBV7-8 and TRBJ2-6; D ambiguous. Germline assignment: CDR1 SGHVS and CDR2 FQNEAQ. The CDR3 is 15 residues long. Trimming left V 1 base short and J 1 base short, with 5 bases between. CDR3 in amino acids: CASSLGRSGANVLTF. The CDR3 nucleotides read TGTGCCAGCAGCTTAGGCAGGTCTGGGGCCAACGTCCTGACTTTC.